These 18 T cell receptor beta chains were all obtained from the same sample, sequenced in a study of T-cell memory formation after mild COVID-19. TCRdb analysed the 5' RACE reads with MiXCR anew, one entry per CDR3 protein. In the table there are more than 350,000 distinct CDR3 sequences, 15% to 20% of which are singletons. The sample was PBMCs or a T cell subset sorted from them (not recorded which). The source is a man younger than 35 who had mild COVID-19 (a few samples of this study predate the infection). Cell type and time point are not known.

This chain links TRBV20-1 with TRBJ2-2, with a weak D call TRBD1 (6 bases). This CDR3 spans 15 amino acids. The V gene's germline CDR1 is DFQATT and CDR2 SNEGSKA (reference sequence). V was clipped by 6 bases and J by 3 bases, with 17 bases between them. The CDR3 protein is CSAIDRRGYTGELFF. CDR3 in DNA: TGCAGTGCAATCGACAGGCGCGGATACACCGGGGAGCTGTTTTTT.

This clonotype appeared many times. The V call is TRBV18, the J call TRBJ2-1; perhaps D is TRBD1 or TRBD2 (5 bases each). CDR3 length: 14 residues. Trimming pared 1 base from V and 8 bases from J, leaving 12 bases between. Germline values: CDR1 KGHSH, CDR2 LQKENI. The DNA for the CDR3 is TGTGCCAGCTCACCACTGGGGGTGGGCGATGAGCAGTTCTTC. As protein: CASSPLGVGDEQFF.

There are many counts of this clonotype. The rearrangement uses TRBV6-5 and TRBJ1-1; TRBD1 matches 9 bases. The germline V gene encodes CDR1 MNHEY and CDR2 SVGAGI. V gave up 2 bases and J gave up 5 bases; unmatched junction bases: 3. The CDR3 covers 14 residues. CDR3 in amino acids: CASSYDRGGTEAFF. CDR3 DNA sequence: TGTGCCAGCAGTTACGACAGGGGGGGGACTGAAGCTTTCTTT.

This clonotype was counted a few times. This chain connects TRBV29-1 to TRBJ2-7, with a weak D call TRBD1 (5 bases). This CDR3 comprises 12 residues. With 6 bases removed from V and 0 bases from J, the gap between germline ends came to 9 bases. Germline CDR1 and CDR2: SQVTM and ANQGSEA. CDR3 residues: CSVYGHSYEQYF. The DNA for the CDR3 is TGCAGCGTGTACGGACACTCCTACGAGCAGTACTTC.

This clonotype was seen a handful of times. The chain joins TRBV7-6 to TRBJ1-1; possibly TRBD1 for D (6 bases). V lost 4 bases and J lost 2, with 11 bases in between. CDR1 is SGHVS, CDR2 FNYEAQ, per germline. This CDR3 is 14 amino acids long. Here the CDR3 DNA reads TGTGCCAGCAGCTCATACAGGGAAAACACTGAAGCTTTCTTT. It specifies CASSSYRENTEAFF.

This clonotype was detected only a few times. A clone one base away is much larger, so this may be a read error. CDR3 nucleotides: TGTGCCAGCAGCTTCTCCGGTTACGAGCAGTACTTC. Protein: CASSFSGYEQYF. The chain has TRBV7-2 and TRBJ2-7, with D unclear. The germline gives CDR1 SGHTA, CDR2 FQGNSA. The CDR3 sequence is 12 residues long. Trimming took 3 bases from V and 4 from J, leaving 7 bases between them.

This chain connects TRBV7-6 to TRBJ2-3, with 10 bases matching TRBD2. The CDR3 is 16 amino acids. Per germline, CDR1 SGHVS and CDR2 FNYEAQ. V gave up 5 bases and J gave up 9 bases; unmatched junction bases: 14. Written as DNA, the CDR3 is TGTGCCAGCAGCGCCCAGCGGGGGGGCTTCGTAGAGACGCAGTATTTT. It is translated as CASSAQRGGFVETQYF. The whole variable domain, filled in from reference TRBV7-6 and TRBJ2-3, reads GAGVSQSPRYKVTKRGQDVALRCDPISGHVSLYWYRQALGQGPEFLTYFNYEAQQDKSGLPNDRFSAERPEGSISTLTIQRTEQRDSAMYRCASSAQRGGFVETQYFGPGTRLTVL.

CDR3 residues: CASSMDRGMNTEAFF. For the CDR3, the DNA is TGTGCCAGCAGCATGGACAGGGGAATGAACACTGAAGCTTTCTTT. The rearrangement uses TRBV7-8 and TRBJ1-1; 9 bases map to TRBD1. Germline CDR1 is SGHVS and CDR2 is FQNEAQ. V gave up 5 bases and J gave up 0 bases; unmatched junction bases: 4. The CDR3 contains 15 residues.

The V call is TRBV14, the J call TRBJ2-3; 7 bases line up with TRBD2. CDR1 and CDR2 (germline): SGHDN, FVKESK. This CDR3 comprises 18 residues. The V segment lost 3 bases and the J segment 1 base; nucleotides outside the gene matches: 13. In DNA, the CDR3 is TGTGCCAGCAGCCACAAGCCCCATAGCGGGTGGGGCACAGATACGCAGTATTTT. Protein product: CASSHKPHSGWGTDTQYF.

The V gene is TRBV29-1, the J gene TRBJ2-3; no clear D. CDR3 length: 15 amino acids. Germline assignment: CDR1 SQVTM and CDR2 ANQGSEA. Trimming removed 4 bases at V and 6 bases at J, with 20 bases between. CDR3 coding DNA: TGCAGCGTTGCCGGAATCGGCTGGGTCCAGGATACGCAGTATTTT. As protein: CSVAGIGWVQDTQYF.

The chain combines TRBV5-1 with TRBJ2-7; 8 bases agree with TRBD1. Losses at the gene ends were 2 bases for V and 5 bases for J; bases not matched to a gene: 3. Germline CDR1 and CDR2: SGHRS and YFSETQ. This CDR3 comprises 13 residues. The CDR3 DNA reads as TGCGCCAGCAGCTTCGGACAGGGAGACGAGCAGTACTTC. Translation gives CASSFGQGDEQYF.

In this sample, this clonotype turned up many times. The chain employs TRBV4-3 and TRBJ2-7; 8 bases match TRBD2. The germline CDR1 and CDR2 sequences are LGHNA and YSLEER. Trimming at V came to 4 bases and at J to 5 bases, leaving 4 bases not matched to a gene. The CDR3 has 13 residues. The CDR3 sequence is CASSPFSGDEQYF. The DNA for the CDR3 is TGCGCCAGCAGCCCCTTTAGCGGGGACGAGCAGTACTTC.

The CDR3 sequence: CASSFTPPGTGNQPQHF. As DNA, the CDR3 is TGTGCCAGCAGTTTCACCCCTCCCGGGACAGGCAATCAGCCCCAGCATTTT. This sequence joins TRBV6-5 and TRBJ1-5; TRBD1 matches at 7 bases. V lost 4 bases to trimming and J lost 2 bases; unmatched junction nucleotides: 11. CDR1 is MNHEY, CDR2 SVGAGI, per germline. CDR3 length equals 17 residues.

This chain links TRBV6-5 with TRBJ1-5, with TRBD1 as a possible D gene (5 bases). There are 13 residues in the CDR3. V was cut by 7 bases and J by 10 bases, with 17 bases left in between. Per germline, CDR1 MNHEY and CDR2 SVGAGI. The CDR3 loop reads CASNTRGLSPQHF. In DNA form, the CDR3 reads TGTGCCAGCAACACCCGGGGACTGAGTCCCCAGCATTTT.

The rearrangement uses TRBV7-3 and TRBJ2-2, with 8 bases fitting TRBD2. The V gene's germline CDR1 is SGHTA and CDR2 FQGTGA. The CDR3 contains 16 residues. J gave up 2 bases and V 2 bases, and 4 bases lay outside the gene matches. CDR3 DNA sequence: TGTGCCAGCAGCTTATTGGCGGGGGGAAACACCGGGGAGCTGTTTTTT. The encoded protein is CASSLLAGGNTGELFF.

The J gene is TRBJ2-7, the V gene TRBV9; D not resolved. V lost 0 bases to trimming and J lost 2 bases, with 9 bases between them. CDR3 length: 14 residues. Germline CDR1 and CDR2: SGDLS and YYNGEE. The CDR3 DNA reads TGTGCCAGCAGCGTAGTTCCAGTCACCTACGAGCAGTACTTC. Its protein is CASSVVPVTYEQYF.

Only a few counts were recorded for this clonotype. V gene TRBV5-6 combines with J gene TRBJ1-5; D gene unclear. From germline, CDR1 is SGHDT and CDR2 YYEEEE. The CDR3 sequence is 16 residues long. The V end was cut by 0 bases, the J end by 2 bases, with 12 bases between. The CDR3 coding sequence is TGTGCCAGCAGCTTGGCCTTCGGCGATGGCAATCAGCCCCAGCATTTT. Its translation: CASSLAFGDGNQPQHF.

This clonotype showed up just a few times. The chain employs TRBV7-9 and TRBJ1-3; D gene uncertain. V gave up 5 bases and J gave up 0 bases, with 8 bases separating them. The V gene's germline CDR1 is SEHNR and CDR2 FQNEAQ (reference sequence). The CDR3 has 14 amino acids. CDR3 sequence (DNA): TGTGCCAGCAGCCTCGACAACTCTGGAAACACCATATATTTT. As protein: CASSLDNSGNTIYF.